These 26 T cell receptor beta chains originate from one sample sequenced in a study of human CD8 memory T cell subsets. The TPEX subset meant dysfunctional early memory CD8+ cells, CCR7+ PD-1+ TIGIT+. A UMI-labeled 5' RACE approach was the method that produced the TCR beta libraries. TCRdb re-called the 5' RACE reads, yielding one record per CDR3 amino acid sequence without DNA. The clone table shows about 8,800 distinct CDR3 sequences, with the ten largest holding more than 14%. The specimen sequenced was CD8+ T cells from PBMCs. These receptors were obtained from a human donor in good health.

The V call is TRBV5-1, the J call TRBJ2-7. The CDR3 loop spans 14 amino acids. Germline V gene data show CDR1 as SGHRS and CDR2 as YFSETQ. CDR3 loop: CASSLAAVSYEQYF.

This chain connects TRBV5-5 to TRBJ2-3. The CDR3 runs 14 residues. Germline V gene lookup returns CDR1 SGHKS and CDR2 YYEKEE (reference sequence). The CDR3 here is CASSLRQGPDTQYF.

The chain joins TRBV3-1 to TRBJ2-7; no DNA is available, so the TRBD1 call from TCRdb remains unchecked. CDR1 and CDR2 (germline): LGHDT, YNNKEL (reference sequence). CDR3 length: 13 amino acids. The CDR3 region is CASSIRTDYEQYF.

This clonotype is called medium-sized (0.01 to 0.1%) based on its frequency. V is TRBV28 and J is TRBJ1-4; TCRdb designates TRBD1, a call that cannot be tested without DNA. CDR3 length equals 12 residues. Germline V lookup: CDR1 MDHEN, CDR2 SYDVKM. The CDR3 spells CASSPPRGKLFF. The whole variable domain, remainder taken from reference TRBV28 and TRBJ1-4, is DVKVTQSSRYLVKRTGEKVFLECVQDMDHENMFWYRQDPGLGLRLIYFSYDVKMKEKGDIPEGYSVSREKKERFSLILESASTNQTSMYLCASSPPRGKLFFGSGTQLSVL.

This rearrangement joins TRBV20-1 to TRBJ2-4; with no DNA, the TCRdb D assignment of TRBD1 cannot be verified. Germline CDR1 DFQATT, CDR2 SNEGSKA (reference sequence). The CDR3 has 19 amino acids. The CDR3 here is CSARDLMDRGDWTKNIQYF.

This clonotype is identified as medium-sized from frequency. The chain carries TRBV11-3 and TRBJ1-5; TCRdb calls TRBD1, which cannot be checked without DNA. The CDR3 totals 12 residues. Per germline, CDR1 SGHNT and CDR2 YENEEA. CDR3 amino acids: CARPLDDQPQHF. Filled out from reference TRBV11-3 and TRBJ1-5, the complete variable domain reads EAGVVQSPRYKIIEKKQPVAFWCNPISGHNTLYWYLQNLGQGPELLIRYENEEAVDDSQLPKDRFSAERLKGVDSTLKIQPAELGDSAVYLCARPLDDQPQHFGDGTRLSIL.

Considering frequency, this clonotype is medium-sized (0.01 to 0.1%). The rearrangement uses TRBV5-5 and TRBJ2-1. The V gene's germline CDR1 is SGHKS and CDR2 YYEKEE (reference sequence). This CDR3 is built from 15 residues. The CDR3 protein is CASSSETTSYNEQFF.

The chain links TRBV29-1 to TRBJ2-5. CDR1 and CDR2 from the germline V gene are SQVTM and ANQGSEA. The CDR3 extends over 13 amino acids. CDR3 protein: CSVELRLQETQYF.

This clonotype counts as large by frequency. The V and J genes are TRBV5-1 and TRBJ1-1; the D gene TCRdb calls, TRBD1, cannot be checked with no DNA. Germline V gene lookup returns CDR1 SGHRS and CDR2 YFSETQ. This CDR3 has 15 residues. The CDR3 loop is CASSFPQGARTEAFF.

The chain employs TRBV19 and TRBJ2-1. Germline-derived CDR1 and CDR2 are LNHDA and SQIVND (reference sequence). The CDR3 contains 11 residues. The CDR3 spells CRVGPYNEQFF.

The chain employs TRBV18 and TRBJ2-3. The CDR3 is 13 amino acids. Germline V gene sequence: CDR1 KGHSH, CDR2 LQKENI. The CDR3 loop is CASSPPNTDTQYF.

In terms of frequency, this clonotype is medium-sized. V gene TRBV4-1 combines with J gene TRBJ1-1; TCRdb selects TRBD1, and the lack of DNA leaves this call unchecked. This CDR3 comprises 13 residues. The germline V gene encodes CDR1 MGHRA and CDR2 YSYEKL. The CDR3 spells CASSQFWGTEAFF.

The chain recombines TRBV4-2 with TRBJ2-2; TCRdb picks TRBD1, but there is no DNA to check that call. The CDR3 totals 17 residues. The V gene's germline CDR1 is LGHNA and CDR2 YNFKEQ. CDR3: CASSQDRDSVNTGELFF.

The V call is TRBV2, the J call TRBJ1-4; TCRdb calls TRBD1, which cannot be checked without DNA. Germline-derived CDR1 and CDR2 are SNHLY and FYNNEI. The CDR3 extends over 15 amino acids. This chain's CDR3 is CASSPTTGGNEKLFF.

The chain employs TRBV15 and TRBJ2-7; with no DNA, the TCRdb D assignment of TRBD2 cannot be verified. CDR3 size: 15 residues. CDR1 LNHNV and CDR2 YYDKDF come from the germline V gene (reference sequence). CDR3 residues: CATSITSGSSYEQYF.

Measured by frequency, this clonotype is medium-sized. J is TRBJ1-1 and V is TRBV7-6; TCRdb gives TRBD1 as the D gene, but with no DNA this cannot be confirmed. Germline V gene sequence: CDR1 SGHVS, CDR2 FNYEAQ. This CDR3 contains 14 residues. The CDR3 is CASSAPGVGTEAFF.

The V gene is TRBV6-6, the J gene TRBJ2-7. Germline V gives CDR1 MNHNY, CDR2 SVGAGI (reference sequence). The CDR3 runs 13 residues. CDR3 in amino acids: CASSYSEGYEQYF.

The V gene is TRBV24-1, the J gene TRBJ1-2; TCRdb calls TRBD1, which cannot be checked without DNA. The CDR3 is 18 amino acids. CDR1 KGHDR and CDR2 SFDVKD come from the germline V gene. The CDR3 loop is CATSEPWTGTDGNYGYTF.

The chain couples TRBV5-1 to TRBJ1-1. This CDR3 comprises 14 residues. The germline gives CDR1 SGHRS, CDR2 YFSETQ. Here the CDR3 reads CASSLRQSNTEAFF.

The V and J genes are TRBV4-3 and TRBJ1-6. Per germline, CDR1 LGHNA and CDR2 YSLEER. The CDR3 loop spans 15 amino acids. CDR3 in amino acids: CASSQYVGGDPALHF.

The rearrangement uses TRBV23-1 and TRBJ2-3; lacking DNA, the TRBD1 call made by TCRdb goes unchecked. TRBV23-1 is annotated as an ORF whose role is uncertain. The CDR3 has 18 residues. The CDR3 here is CASSHFFLGQLYGHTQYF.

The rearrangement links TRBV27 to TRBJ2-1. Looked up from germline, CDR1 is MNHEY and CDR2 is SMNVEV (reference sequence). This CDR3 has 14 residues. CDR3 in amino acids: CASSFDPLYNEQFF.

The V and J genes are TRBV11-2 and TRBJ2-5. Germline loops: CDR1 SGHAT, CDR2 FQNNGV. This CDR3 region has 11 residues. CDR3 protein: CASSLGETQYF.

This clonotype shows up as medium-sized by frequency. The chain has TRBV19 and TRBJ1-1. The CDR3 runs to 15 residues. Looked up from germline, CDR1 is LNHDA and CDR2 is SQIVND (reference sequence). The CDR3 spells CASSLLTTMNTEAFF.

The gene calls are TRBV30 and TRBJ2-1; TCRdb calls TRBD2, which cannot be checked without DNA. This CDR3 spans 13 amino acids. Germline assignment: CDR1 GTSNPN and CDR2 SVGIG (reference sequence). This CDR3 is CAWSSTSYNEQFF.

This chain joins TRBV6-2 or TRBV6-3 and TRBJ2-1. CDR3 length equals 15 residues. CDR1 and CDR2 (germline): MNHEY, SVGEGT. CDR3: CASSYMGTTFNEQFF.